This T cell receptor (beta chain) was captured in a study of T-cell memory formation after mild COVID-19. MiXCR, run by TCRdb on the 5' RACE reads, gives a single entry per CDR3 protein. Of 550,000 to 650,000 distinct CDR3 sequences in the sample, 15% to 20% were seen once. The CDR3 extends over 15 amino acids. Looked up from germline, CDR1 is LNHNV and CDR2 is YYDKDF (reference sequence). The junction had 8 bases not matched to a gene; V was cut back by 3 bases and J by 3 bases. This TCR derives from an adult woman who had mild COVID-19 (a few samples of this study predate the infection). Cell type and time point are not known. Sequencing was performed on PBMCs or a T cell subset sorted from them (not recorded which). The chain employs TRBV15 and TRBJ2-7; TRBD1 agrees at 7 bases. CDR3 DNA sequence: TGTGCCACCAGCAGGGACCGGGACAGTTTCTACGAGCAGTACTTC. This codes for CATSRDRDSFYEQYF.